At least ten counts were recorded for the clone carrying this TCR beta chain. This sample was included in a study of T cells in Graves' hyperthyroidism and ophthalmopathy. V was clipped by 3 bases and J by 2 bases, with 11 bases between them. The germline V gene encodes CDR1 DFQATT and CDR2 SNEGSKA (reference sequence). The CDR3 runs 13 residues. From RNA transcripts, TCR beta CDR3 regions were amplified. In the first-round RT-PCR of the TCR CDR3, the HTBI primer set was used. One entry per CDR3 protein results from TCRdb running MiXCR on the multiplex PCR reads. Among more than 500,000 distinct CDR3 sequences listed, 40% to 50% were seen once.

The chain combines TRBV20-1 with TRBJ2-7, with D hard to call. The material sequenced was peripheral blood or thyroid tissue (not recorded which). The source of this sequence is an adult woman with Graves' disease, either hyperthyroidism or ophthalmopathy (not recorded which). The CDR3 DNA sequence: TGCAGTGCTAGGAAGGGCAGGACCTACGAGCAGTACTTC. It yields the protein CSARKGRTYEQYF.